This entry concerns a single T cell receptor beta chain. Its target is not known. Germline V CDR1 and CDR2: SGHTA, FQGNSA. This CDR3 spans 14 amino acids. V lost 5 bases, J lost 2 bases, and 12 bases lay in between. The sample comes from a study of T cell repertoires in cytomegalovirus infection. As for the study in general: HLA-B-restricted CMV epitopes that are well studied were used alongside recently identified HLA-C-restricted ones. Public TCR beta signatures provided an indication of both CMV infection and a matching HLA type. Study-wide results and caveats: Across the ex vivo response, the dominant clonotypes were HLA-C-restricted CMV-specific TCR beta clonotypes.

TCRdb called the reads again in MiXCR, with one record for every CDR3 protein. The data show 250,000 to 300,000 distinct CDR3 sequences, with roughly 21% seen just once and roughly 19% held by the top ten. This sequence originates from a human donor in good health (CMV status not recorded). Some clones in this sample may be carry-over from other donors' samples. The source was cultured PBMCs, collected from culture after CMV antigen stimulation. The chain joins TRBV7-2 to TRBJ1-1, with D hard to call. CDR3 sequence reads: CASSPQSGNTEAFF. CDR3 DNA sequence: TGTGCCAGCAGCCCCCAGTCAGGTAACACTGAAGCTTTCTTT.